The 22 T cell receptor beta chains presented below share a single source sample, sequenced in a study of early T cells in non-severe SARS-CoV-2 infection. TCRdb reprocessed the 5' RACE reads via MiXCR and lists one record per CDR3 protein. The data contain 30,000 to 45,000 distinct CDR3 sequences, 3.5% to 5% of them singletons. Sequenced input: whole blood. These receptors were collected from an adult who was a healthcare worker with PCR-confirmed SARS-CoV-2 infection or an uninfected control (not recorded which).

V is TRBV29-1 and J is TRBJ1-1; the D gene is possibly TRBD1 (6 bases). This CDR3 comprises 14 residues. V dropped 4 bases and J dropped 0 bases, with 12 bases sitting between them. CDR1 and CDR2 (germline): SQVTM, ANQGSEA. CDR3 loop: CSVVEGQLNTEAFF. In DNA, the CDR3 is TGCAGCGTTGTCGAAGGACAGCTGAACACTGAAGCTTTCTTT.

This clonotype appeared many times. This chain connects TRBV6-5 to TRBJ2-7; TRBD1 matches at 9 bases. Germline loops: CDR1 MNHEY, CDR2 SVGAGI. The CDR3 is 15 residues long. Unmatched junction bases numbered 10, after V lost 4 bases and J lost 6 bases. The CDR3: CASSSPSGTGTEQYF. DNA of the CDR3: TGTGCCAGCAGTTCTCCCTCCGGGACAGGGACCGAGCAGTACTTC.

The sample holds many counts of this clonotype. The V call is TRBV14, the J call TRBJ2-7; D gene unclear. Looked up from germline, CDR1 is SGHDN and CDR2 is FVKESK. Trimming shortened V by 2 bases and J by 7 bases, and 9 bases separated the two germline ends. The CDR3 runs to 12 residues. CDR3 in amino acids: CASSQSRLEQYF. Here the CDR3 DNA reads TGTGCCAGCAGCCAAAGCAGGTTGGAGCAGTACTTC.

This clonotype showed up many times. V and J are TRBV7-7 and TRBJ2-5, with 9 bases that match TRBD1. The CDR3 length is 15 residues. J gave up 3 bases and V 5 bases, and 7 bases lay outside the gene matches. The germline CDR1 and CDR2 sequences are SSHAT and FNYEAQ (reference sequence). This CDR3 reads CASSRFRTGEETQYF. The CDR3 region has the DNA TGTGCCAGCAGCCGATTCCGGACAGGGGAAGAGACCCAGTACTTC.

This clonotype was seen many times. This chain links TRBV6-2 or TRBV6-3 with TRBJ1-2; the match to TRBD1 covers 10 bases. Germline CDR1 MNHEY, CDR2 SVGEGT. This CDR3 spans 11 amino acids. The V gene end was trimmed by 5 bases and the J gene end by 14 bases; junction bases not matched to a gene: 5. DNA of the CDR3: TGTGCCAGCAGTCGACAGGGGGCGCTTACCTTC. Its protein is CASSRQGALTF.

At least ten counts were recorded for this clonotype. The DNA for the CDR3 is TGTGCCAGCAGCTTGGGGAGGACTAGCGACTCCTACAATGAGCAGTTCTTC. It is translated as CASSLGRTSDSYNEQFF. The chain combines TRBV11-3 with TRBJ2-1; 9 nucleotides align to TRBD2. The junction had 6 bases not matched to a gene; V was cut back by 3 bases and J by 0 bases. The CDR3 length is 17 residues. Germline CDR1 is SGHNT and CDR2 is YENEEA.

This clonotype appeared many times. CDR3 coding DNA: TGTGCCACCAGTGATTTGCAAGGCAGTTGGAACACCGGGGAGCTGTTTTTT. Amino acid sequence: CATSDLQGSWNTGELFF. The J gene is TRBJ2-2, the V gene TRBV24-1; D remains unclear. Germline V lookup: CDR1 KGHDR, CDR2 SFDVKD. V gave up 0 bases and J gave up 1 base, with 11 bases separating them. This CDR3 spans 17 amino acids.

This clonotype was counted a few times. The V gene is TRBV7-9, the J gene TRBJ1-1; 8 bases are shared with TRBD1. Germline lookup yields CDR1 SEHNR and CDR2 FQNEAQ (reference sequence). This CDR3 spans 13 amino acids. The ends lost 11 bases at V and 6 bases at J; junction bases unmatched: 11. The CDR3 loop is CAGDRGGGPEAFF. The CDR3 DNA is TGTGCCGGAGACAGGGGCGGGGGCCCTGAAGCTTTCTTT.

There are many counts of this clonotype. The genes are TRBV7-6 and TRBJ2-3; no clear D gene. The CDR3 contains 13 residues. The V end was cut by 0 bases, the J end by 5 bases, with 6 bases between. Germline values: CDR1 SGHVS, CDR2 FNYEAQ. DNA for the CDR3: TGTGCCAGCAGCTTAGCGCGCGGAGATACGCAGTATTTT. Residues: CASSLARGDTQYF.

This clonotype was found many times. This rearrangement joins TRBV7-3 to TRBJ1-1, with 10 positions matching TRBD1. J gave up 5 bases and V 5 bases, and 5 bases lay outside the gene matches. Germline values: CDR1 SGHTA, CDR2 FQGTGA. The length of the CDR3 is 14 residues. CDR3 sequence reads: CASSPTGGYTEAFF. The CDR3 nucleotides are TGTGCCAGCAGCCCGACAGGGGGCTATACTGAAGCTTTCTTT.

The sample holds many counts of this clonotype. The rearrangement uses TRBV7-9 and TRBJ2-7; no clear D gene. This CDR3 has 14 amino acids. V was cut by 0 bases and J by 5 bases, with 11 bases left in between. Germline-derived CDR1 and CDR2 are SEHNR and FQNEAQ (reference sequence). Here the CDR3 reads CASSLAGPNDEQYF. CDR3 bases: TGTGCCAGCAGCTTAGCGGGCCCGAACGACGAGCAGTACTTC.

This clonotype was detected many times. The chain is built from TRBV7-9 and TRBJ2-3, with TRBD2 identical over 8 bases. The V segment lost 4 bases and the J segment 1 base; nucleotides outside the gene matches: 7. This CDR3 is built from 16 residues. In germline, CDR1 is SEHNR, CDR2 FQNEAQ (reference sequence). CDR3 DNA: TGTGCCAGCAGCTCGCCCGCAGCGGGGGGCACAGATACGCAGTATTTT. Its protein is CASSSPAAGGTDTQYF.

In its sample, this clonotype was seen many times. The chain links TRBV2 to TRBJ2-7; unclear D gene. Germline loops: CDR1 SNHLY, CDR2 FYNNEI. The CDR3 is 14 residues long. The germline V and J ends were trimmed by 3 bases and 2 bases, with 11 bases remaining between them. The CDR3 loop is CASSESAVTYEQYF. The CDR3 DNA is TGTGCCAGCAGTGAGTCGGCGGTTACCTACGAGCAGTACTTC.

This clonotype was found many times. The V gene is TRBV20-1, the J gene TRBJ2-2, with 10 nucleotides matching TRBD2. Germline V gives CDR1 DFQATT, CDR2 SNEGSKA (reference sequence). This CDR3 spans 16 amino acids. J lost 3 bases, V lost 2 bases, and 6 bases had no gene match. CDR3 in DNA: TGCAGTGCTAGAATACCGGGACTAGCGTACACCGGGGAGCTGTTTTTT. This sequence encodes CSARIPGLAYTGELFF.

This clonotype occurred many times. V is TRBV5-1 and J is TRBJ2-5, with TRBD2 as a possible D gene (5 bases). Germline CDR1 reads SGHRS; CDR2 reads YFSETQ. The V end was cut by 4 bases, the J end by 3 bases, with 13 bases between. The CDR3 spans 14 residues. The CDR3 sequence: CASSARGKKETQYF. The CDR3, as DNA: TGCGCCAGCAGCGCACGGGGTAAAAAAGAGACCCAGTACTTC. Full variable domain (outside the CDR3, taken from reference TRBV5-1 and TRBJ2-5): KAGVTQTPRYLIKTRGQQVTLSCSPISGHRSVSWYQQTPGQGLQFLFEYFSETQRNKGNFPGRFSGRQFSNSRSEMNVSTLELGDSALYLCASSARGKKETQYFGPGTRLLVL.

This clonotype was found many times. V and J are TRBV30 and TRBJ2-3, with TRBD2 identical over 9 bases. This CDR3 has 16 amino acids. V shed 0 bases, J shed 2 bases, and the junction held 6 bases outside the gene matches. CDR1 is GTSNPN, CDR2 SVGIG, per germline (reference sequence). The CDR3 coding sequence is TGTGCCTGGAGTGTACAGCTAGCGGGATACACAGATACGCAGTATTTT. It specifies CAWSVQLAGYTDTQYF.

This clonotype appeared many times. The rearrangement joins TRBV24-1 to TRBJ2-3, with 10 bases that match TRBD1. V lost 3 bases to trimming and J lost 3 bases; unmatched junction nucleotides: 8. The CDR3 has 17 residues. Germline-derived CDR1 and CDR2 are KGHDR and SFDVKD. The CDR3 loop is CATSDADPGQGTDTQYF. The DNA of the CDR3 is TGTGCCACCAGTGATGCCGATCCGGGACAGGGGACAGATACGCAGTATTTT.

This clonotype was observed at least ten times. The V call is TRBV7-8, the J call TRBJ2-7, with TRBD2 matching 13 bases. Trimming took 8 bases from V and 4 from J; bases not matched to a gene: 11. Germline loops: CDR1 SGHVS, CDR2 FQNEAQ. This CDR3 is 16 amino acids long. CDR3 residues: CASGNGLAGAGYEQYF. CDR3 nucleotides: TGTGCCAGCGGAAATGGACTAGCGGGAGCAGGATACGAGCAGTACTTC.

In its sample, this clonotype was seen many times. V gene TRBV28 combines with J gene TRBJ1-2; the D gene is possibly TRBD1 (5 bases). Germline CDR1 is MDHEN and CDR2 is SYDVKM. V shed 7 bases and J shed 8 bases, with 23 bases lying between them. CDR3 size: 15 residues. The CDR3 DNA is TGTGCCAGCAATCCTAGGGACCGCAACGACCTGGGCTACACCTTC. Translated, it gives CASNPRDRNDLGYTF.

This clonotype was found many times. The rearrangement uses TRBV20-1 and TRBJ2-1; no reliable D call. Germline CDR1 reads DFQATT; CDR2 reads SNEGSKA (reference sequence). This CDR3 spans 12 amino acids. Trimming stripped 3 bases from V and 5 bases from J, with 8 bases between. The CDR3 DNA sequence: TGCAGTGCTAGTCCACTTAACAATGAGCAGTTCTTC. Translation: CSASPLNNEQFF.

This clonotype was recorded at least ten times. The chain links TRBV3-1 to TRBJ1-3; D not certain. With 1 base removed from V and 4 bases from J, the gap between germline ends came to 11 bases. The length of the CDR3 is 15 residues. CDR1 is LGHDT, CDR2 YNNKEL, per germline (reference sequence). The CDR3 reads CASSQVPEAGNTIYF. The CDR3 DNA is TGTGCCAGCAGCCAAGTGCCGGAGGCGGGAAACACCATATATTTT.

Details on this clonotype: A single base separates this from a much larger clone, so it may be a read error. V is TRBV29-1 and J is TRBJ2-7; tentatively, D is TRBD2 (6 bases). This CDR3 spans 12 amino acids. Per the germline V gene, CDR1 is SQVTM and CDR2 is ANQGSEA. CDR3 amino acids: CSVEEGRYVQYF. CDR3 DNA: TGCAGCGTTGAGGAGGGGCGCTACGTGCAGTACTTC.